This TCR beta chain originates from a study of T cells after yellow fever vaccination. This CDR3 contains 15 residues. Germline trimming cut 7 bases from V and 0 bases from J; bases unmatched to any gene: 3. CDR1 is MNHEY, CDR2 SMNVEV, per germline (reference sequence). TCRdb redid the calling of the 5' RACE reads with MiXCR, one entry per CDR3 protein. The sample holds roughly 500,000 distinct CDR3 sequences, 15% to 20% seen once. This clonotype was observed a handful of times. This receptor was identified in a man between 25 and 39 years old who received the YFV17D yellow fever vaccine. The specimen was PBMCs, collected 15 days after the yellow fever booster vaccination. The rearrangement uses TRBV27 and TRBJ2-6; 7 bases line up with TRBD2. CDR3 protein: CASTSGGSGANVLTF. CDR3 nucleotide sequence: TGTGCCAGCACCTCGGGGGGCTCTGGGGCCAACGTCCTGACTTTC. The entire variable domain, with the rest obtained from reference TRBV27 and TRBJ2-6, is as follows: EAQVTQNPRYLITVTGKKLTVTCSQNMNHEYMSWYRQDPGLGLRQIYYSMNVEVTDKGDVPEGYKVSRKEKRNFPLILESPSPNQTSLYFCASTSGGSGANVLTFGAGSRLTVL.